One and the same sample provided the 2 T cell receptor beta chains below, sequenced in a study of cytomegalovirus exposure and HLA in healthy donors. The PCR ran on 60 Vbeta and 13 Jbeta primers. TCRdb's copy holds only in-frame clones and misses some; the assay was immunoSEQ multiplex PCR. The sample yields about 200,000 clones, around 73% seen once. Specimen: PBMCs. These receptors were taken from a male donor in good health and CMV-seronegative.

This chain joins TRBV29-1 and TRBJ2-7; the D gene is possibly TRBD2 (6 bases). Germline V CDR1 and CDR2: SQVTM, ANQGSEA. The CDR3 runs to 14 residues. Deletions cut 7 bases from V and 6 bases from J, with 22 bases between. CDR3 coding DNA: TGCAGCGCTTTCCTAAGGGAGGAGTTTTCCGAGCAGTACTTC. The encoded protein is CSAFLREEFSEQYF.

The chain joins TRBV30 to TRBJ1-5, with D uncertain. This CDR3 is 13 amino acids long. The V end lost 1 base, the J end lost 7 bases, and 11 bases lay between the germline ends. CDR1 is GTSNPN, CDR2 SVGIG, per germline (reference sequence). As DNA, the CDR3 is TGTGCCTGGAGTGGGCAGGCTAGCCAGCCCCAGCATTTT. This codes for CAWSGQASQPQHF.